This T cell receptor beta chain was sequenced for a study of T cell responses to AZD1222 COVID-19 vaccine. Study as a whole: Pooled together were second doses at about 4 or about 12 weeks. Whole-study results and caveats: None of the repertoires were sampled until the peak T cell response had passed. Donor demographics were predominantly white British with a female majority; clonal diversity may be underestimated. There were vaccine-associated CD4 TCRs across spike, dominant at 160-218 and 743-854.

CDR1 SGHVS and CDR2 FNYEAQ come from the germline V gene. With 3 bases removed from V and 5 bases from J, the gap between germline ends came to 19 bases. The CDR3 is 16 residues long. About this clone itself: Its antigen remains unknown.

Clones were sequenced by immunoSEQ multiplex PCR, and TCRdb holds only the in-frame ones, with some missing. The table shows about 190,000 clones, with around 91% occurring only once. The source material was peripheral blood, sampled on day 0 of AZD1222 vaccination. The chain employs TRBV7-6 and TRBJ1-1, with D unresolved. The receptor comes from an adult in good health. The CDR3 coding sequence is TGTGCCAGCAGCTTCGGTTTGGAGGGCCAATATACTGAAGCTTTCTTT. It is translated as CASSFGLEGQYTEAFF.